The next 11 T cell receptor beta chains were all read from a single sample in a study of blood T cells in healthy people across ages. Then a second PCR, running roughly 7 to 11 cycles, was carried out with a sample-barcoded 5' primer and a J-beta primer mix. TCRdb independently ran MiXCR on the 5' RACE reads; one entry per CDR3 protein. The table records about 640,000 distinct CDR3 sequences, 45% to 65% of them present only once. Source material: blood. Receptors were obtained from a man in his 60s in good health.

The V gene is TRBV5-1, the J gene TRBJ1-2; no reliable D call. Germline V lookup: CDR1 SGHRS, CDR2 YFSETQ. The CDR3 is 15 amino acids. Trimming cost V 1 base and J 4 bases, with 14 bases left between them. CDR3 DNA sequence: TGCGCCAGCAGCTTGTTCACAGACTCAACCTATGGCTACACCTTC. It codes for CASSLFTDSTYGYTF.

The V call is TRBV28, the J call TRBJ2-4, with 11 nucleotides matching TRBD1. Germline trimming cut 6 bases from V and 8 bases from J; bases unmatched to any gene: 6. This CDR3 is built from 14 residues. Germline CDR1 is MDHEN and CDR2 is SYDVKM. The chain's CDR3 is CASSSGTGGDIQYF. The CDR3 DNA reads TGTGCCAGCAGCTCCGGGACAGGGGGGGACATTCAGTACTTC.

Notes on this clonotype: A much larger clone lies one base from this, so it may be a read error. This sequence joins TRBV19 and TRBJ2-6; D gene uncertain. Germline assignment: CDR1 LNHDA and CDR2 SQIVND (reference sequence). Trimming removed 3 bases at V and 2 bases at J, with 2 bases between. This CDR3 region has 13 residues. The CDR3 bases are TGTGCCAGTAGTATTACTGGGGCCAACGTCCTGACTTTC. Translated: CASSITGANVLTF.

This chain joins TRBV6-1 and TRBJ1-2; no clear D gene. Germline CDR1 reads MNHNS; CDR2 reads SASEGT. V was shortened by 8 bases and J by 5 bases, with 15 bases between the two germline ends. The CDR3 is 13 residues long. The CDR3 DNA sequence: TGTGCCAGCCATCCCGGGCTTGCATATGGCTACACCTTC. This sequence encodes CASHPGLAYGYTF.

This clonotype has more than one count but fewer than ten. The chain carries TRBV7-2 and TRBJ2-5; tentatively, D is TRBD2 (6 bases). Germline lookup yields CDR1 SGHTA and CDR2 FQGNSA. V was trimmed by 1 base and J by 13 bases, leaving 16 bases between them. The CDR3 sequence is 13 residues long. The CDR3 is CASSLVRGAPRYF. As DNA, the CDR3 is TGTGCCAGCAGCTTAGTACGCGGGGCCCCTCGGTACTTC.

V and J are TRBV19 and TRBJ2-3; D gene ambiguous. V lost 3 bases to trimming and J lost 2 bases, with 9 bases between them. The V gene's germline CDR1 is LNHDA and CDR2 SQIVND (reference sequence). This CDR3 spans 14 amino acids. CDR3 sequence: CASSIRQPTDTQYF. The CDR3 nucleotides read TGTGCCAGTAGTATTCGGCAGCCCACAGATACGCAGTATTTT.

There are a few counts of this clonotype. The chain links TRBV5-1 to TRBJ1-2, with D uncertain. Per the germline V gene, CDR1 is SGHRS and CDR2 is YFSETQ. Trimming removed 0 bases from V and 4 bases from J, with 13 bases in between. The CDR3 has 15 residues. The CDR3 is CASSLGTVSVYGYTF. The CDR3 nucleotides are TGCGCCAGCAGCTTGGGTACAGTCTCTGTCTATGGCTACACCTTC.

V is TRBV4-1 and J is TRBJ2-7, with D perhaps being TRBD1 or TRBD2 (5 bases each). This CDR3 spans 15 amino acids. Germline CDR1 and CDR2: MGHRA and YSYEKL. V shed 1 base and J shed 12 bases, with 22 bases lying between them. CDR3 coding DNA: TGCGCCAGCAGCCAAGTGGAGGACACGGCACATTGGCGGTACTTC. Protein: CASSQVEDTAHWRYF.

V gene TRBV20-1 combines with J gene TRBJ1-4; 9 nucleotides line up with TRBD1. From germline, CDR1 is DFQATT and CDR2 SNEGSKA (reference sequence). The V gene end was trimmed by 5 bases and the J gene end by 10 bases; junction bases not matched to a gene: 11. This CDR3 is built from 14 residues. The CDR3: CSAGRDRVIGKLFF. The CDR3 coding sequence is TGCAGTGCTGGAAGGGACAGGGTAATTGGAAAACTGTTTTTT.

This chain uses TRBV5-1 with TRBJ2-5; possible D gene TRBD1, 7 bases. The germline gives CDR1 SGHRS, CDR2 YFSETQ. The V and J ends lost 0 bases and 4 bases respectively, with 22 bases between them. The length of the CDR3 is 18 residues. DNA for the CDR3: TGCGCCAGCAGCTTGGGTCTTGCGCAGGGGGGTCTGGGAGAGACCCAGTACTTC. It specifies CASSLGLAQGGLGETQYF.

This clonotype has just a few counts. The chain recombines TRBV18 with TRBJ2-7; D ambiguous. The V gene's germline CDR1 is KGHSH and CDR2 LQKENI. There are 14 residues in the CDR3. V was shortened by 4 bases and J by 5 bases, with 15 bases between the two germline ends. CDR3 sequence reads: CASSLSSGLDEQYF. The CDR3 DNA is TGTGCCAGCTCACTTAGCTCAGGTCTCGACGAGCAGTACTTC.